The 21 T cell receptor beta chains reported below all come from one sample, sequenced in a study of immune characterization of retroperitoneal liposarcoma (dated by TCRdb to 2018 to 2020). Library construction relied on PCR. Instrument used: NextSeq 500. TCRdb trimmed the raw reads at Q25, called clones with MiXCR and kept productive beta chains. Rows with one shared CDR3 protein collapse into an entry with the most common genes and DNA. This sample comprises under 11,000 distinct CDR3 sequences, around 30% of them detected only once. Together, the top ten hold 8.5% of the sample. The source material was tumor tissue. These receptors originate from a male donor with retroperitoneal liposarcoma.

This clonotype was recorded at least ten times. The chain links TRBV6-1 to TRBJ1-1; D unclear. CDR3 length: 16 residues. Germline CDR1 and CDR2: MNHNS and SASEGT. Trimming cost V 10 bases and J 1 base, with 22 bases left between them. The CDR3 reads CANLPLALGPNTEAFF. CDR3 in DNA: TGTGCCAACCTCCCCCTCGCGTTAGGCCCGAACACTGAAGCTTTCTTT.

This clonotype was detected a few times. V usage is TRBV12-3 or TRBV12-4 and J usage is TRBJ2-1; the match to TRBD2 covers 9 bases. The CDR3 sequence is 14 residues long. V was clipped by 5 bases and J by 10 bases; unmatched bases: 9. In DNA form, the CDR3 reads TGTGCCAGCAGTCGGACTAGCGCGGACTACGAGCAGTTCTTC. It specifies CASSRTSADYEQFF.

This clonotype has just a few counts. The V and J genes are TRBV6-1 and TRBJ1-1; 9 nucleotides line up with TRBD1. This CDR3 comprises 13 residues. Germline values: CDR1 MNHNS, CDR2 SASEGT. The J segment lost 7 bases and the V segment lost 8 bases, leaving 8 bases of the junction unmatched. CDR3 region: CASDKGQGIEAFF. CDR3 bases: TGTGCCAGCGATAAGGGACAGGGAATTGAAGCTTTCTTT.

The chain joins TRBV12-3 or TRBV12-4 to TRBJ1-1, with unresolved D. The CDR3 is 13 amino acids. The V and J ends lost 4 bases and 2 bases respectively, with 8 bases between them. CDR3 region: CASSWASNTEAFF. The CDR3 DNA sequence: TGTGCCAGCAGTTGGGCCTCCAACACTGAAGCTTTCTTT.

In this sample, this clonotype is medium-sized (0.01 to 0.1%). The chain couples TRBV7-2 to TRBJ2-1, with D tentatively TRBD2 (8 bases). Trimming took 5 bases from V and 6 from J, leaving 23 bases between them. There are 17 residues in the CDR3. CDR1 SGHTA and CDR2 FQGNSA come from the germline V gene. In DNA form, the CDR3 reads TGTGCCAGCAGCAAAAGGGGGCGGGAGGCCACTGGCAATGAGCAGTTCTTC. It specifies CASSKRGREATGNEQFF.

J is TRBJ1-1 and V is TRBV11-2, with D possibly being TRBD1 (6 bases). Germline-derived CDR1 and CDR2 are SGHAT and FQNNGV. Trimming stripped 3 bases from V and 7 bases from J, with 15 bases between. The CDR3 loop spans 14 amino acids. CDR3 sequence reads: CASSFPGGVNEAFF. The DNA for the CDR3 is TGTGCCAGCAGCTTCCCGGGGGGCGTAAATGAAGCTTTCTTT.

By share, this clonotype counts as medium-sized. The chain links TRBV12-3 or TRBV12-4 to TRBJ2-5; possible D gene TRBD1, 6 bases. The CDR3 extends over 14 amino acids. Trimming removed 7 bases from V and 0 bases from J, with 12 bases in between. The CDR3 loop reads CASIGGPNQETQYF. The CDR3 region has the DNA TGTGCCAGCATAGGGGGACCAAACCAAGAGACCCAGTACTTC.

This clonotype was seen only a few times. The rearrangement uses TRBV7-9 and TRBJ1-2; tentatively, D is TRBD1 (5 bases). This CDR3 contains 16 residues. Germline values: CDR1 SEHNR, CDR2 FQNEAQ (reference sequence). V lost 4 bases, J lost 3 bases, and 18 bases lay in between. DNA of the CDR3: TGTGCCAGCAGCTCATATTCACAGGTAGAGGACTATGGCTACACCTTC. It translates to CASSSYSQVEDYGYTF.

The genes are TRBV6-1 and TRBJ2-1, with D tentatively TRBD1 (8 bases). In germline, CDR1 is MNHNS, CDR2 SASEGT. V dropped 2 bases and J dropped 8 bases, with 16 bases sitting between them. The CDR3 length is 15 residues. The CDR3 reads CASSESTGGGDEQFF. The CDR3 coding sequence is TGTGCCAGCAGTGAATCAACAGGGGGAGGGGATGAGCAGTTCTTC.

As concerns this clonotype: The junction does not match germline at one end; this may be a read error. The chain has TRBV27 and TRBJ2-3; perhaps TRBD2 as D (6 bases). The CDR3 runs to 16 residues. Per the germline V gene, CDR1 is MNHEY and CDR2 is SMNVEV (reference sequence). CDR3 sequence (DNA): TGTGCCAGCAGTTTATATGTTGCGGGATCGAATAATGAGCAGTACTTT. This encodes CASSLYVAGSNNEQYF.

The chain couples TRBV7-6 to TRBJ1-1; D may be TRBD1 (5 bases). This CDR3 region has 15 residues. From germline, CDR1 is SGHVS and CDR2 FNYEAQ. V shed 1 base and J shed 5 bases, with 14 bases lying between them. CDR3 sequence reads: CASSLVGDSDTEAFF. CDR3 coding DNA: TGTGCCAGCAGCTTAGTGGGGGACTCGGATACTGAAGCTTTCTTT.

This clonotype was found a few times. The chain recombines TRBV12-3 or TRBV12-4 with TRBJ1-2; a weak D match, TRBD1 (5 bases). CDR3 length equals 14 residues. V gave up 3 bases and J gave up 4 bases, with 12 bases separating them. The chain's CDR3 is CASSLEGEAYGYTF. CDR3 nucleotide sequence: TGTGCCAGCAGTTTGGAAGGGGAGGCCTATGGCTACACCTTC.

This clonotype was observed a handful of times. The rearrangement joins TRBV12-3 or TRBV12-4 to TRBJ1-1; D is perhaps TRBD1 (6 bases). V dropped 3 bases and J dropped 1 base, with 9 bases sitting between them. CDR3 size: 14 residues. The CDR3 spells CASSFPTGNTEAFF. CDR3 DNA sequence: TGTGCCAGCAGTTTCCCGACAGGGAACACTGAAGCTTTCTTT.

Note on this clonotype: The junction departs from the called germline gene at one end, perhaps through a read error. The chain carries TRBV4-1 and TRBJ2-5; the D gene is possibly TRBD2 (5 bases). Judging by the DNA end, TRBJ2-4 fits better; the J call may be wrong. CDR3 length: 16 residues. Germline-derived CDR1 and CDR2 are MGHRA and YSYEKL. In DNA form, the CDR3 reads TGTGCCAGCAGCCAAGATTACGGGGTGTCAGGAAACATTCAGTACTTC. Translating gives CASSQDYGVSGNIQYF.

This clonotype was counted only a few times. V usage is TRBV27 and J usage is TRBJ2-1, with TRBD2 matching over 16 bases. Trimming took 9 bases from V and 9 from J; bases not matched to a gene: 14. The CDR3 runs 17 residues. Germline-derived CDR1 and CDR2 are MNHEY and SMNVEV (reference sequence). For the CDR3, the DNA is TGTGCCAGTCGAAAAAGGGTAGGGACTAGCGGGGGGGTTGAGCAGTTCTTC. This sequence encodes CASRKRVGTSGGVEQFF.

This clonotype has just a few counts. This chain joins TRBV6-4 and TRBJ2-3, with TRBD2 matching over 10 bases. In germline, CDR1 is MRHNA, CDR2 SNTAGT. The CDR3 sequence is 14 residues long. V was clipped by 4 bases and J by 3 bases; unmatched bases: 1. The CDR3 spells CASSAAGGTDTQYF. The CDR3 region has the DNA TGTGCCAGCAGTGCAGCGGGAGGGACAGATACGCAGTATTTT.

This clonotype is medium-sized. V gene TRBV6-1 combines with J gene TRBJ2-1; D perhaps matches TRBD2 (5 bases). The J call may be faulty, since TRBJ2-5 better matches the DNA end. The CDR3 loop spans 15 amino acids. Germline CDR1 is MNHNS and CDR2 is SASEGT. CDR3 loop: CASSDHILQSGAQYF. CDR3 in DNA: TGTGCCAGCAGCGACCACATACTGCAATCCGGGGCCCAGTACTTC.

This clonotype was counted a few times. The CDR3 loop reads CASSLSGLAEYNEQYF. DNA of the CDR3: TGTGCCAGCAGCCTATCGGGACTAGCGGAGTACAATGAGCAGTACTTC. The rearrangement joins TRBV11-1 to TRBJ2-1; 11 bases agree with TRBD2. The DNA end is a closer match to TRBJ2-7, so the J assignment may be wrong. The CDR3 consists of 16 residues. Germline CDR1 and CDR2: SGHAT and FQDESV (reference sequence).

This clonotype was seen a few times. The chain links TRBV12-3 or TRBV12-4 to TRBJ2-1; 9 bases fit TRBD1. The CDR3 contains 14 residues. V shed 4 bases, J shed 6 bases, and the junction held 4 bases outside the gene matches. The CDR3 bases are TGTGCCAGCAGTTCCCGACAGGGGGTCAATGAGCAGTTCTTC. Protein product: CASSSRQGVNEQFF.

The J gene is TRBJ2-1, the V gene TRBV6-1; unclear D gene. TRBJ2-7 explains the end of the DNA better; the J call may be wrong. CDR3 length equals 13 residues. Germline CDR1 and CDR2: MNHNS and SASEGT. The CDR3, as DNA: TGTGCCAGCAGTCCCCGACTCAACAATGAGCAGTACTTC. Amino acids: CASSPRLNNEQYF.

The chain carries TRBV27 and TRBJ2-1; 12 bases align to TRBD2. Per the germline V gene, CDR1 is MNHEY and CDR2 is SMNVEV (reference sequence). This CDR3 has 16 residues. The V and J ends lost 0 bases and 13 bases, in that order; junction bases with no gene match: 10. The CDR3 here is CASSLSPASGRETQFF. CDR3 nucleotide sequence: TGTGCCAGCAGTTTATCGCCGGCTAGCGGGAGGGAGACCCAGTTCTTC.